Sequencing of this T cell receptor (beta chain) was carried out in a study of T-cell memory formation after mild COVID-19. Per germline, CDR1 MNHEY and CDR2 SVGAGI. CDR3 length: 16 amino acids. J lost 8 bases, V lost 0 bases, and 6 bases had no gene match. Notes on the study in general: Memory sampled before infection contained some responding clones, suggesting cross-reactive memory joined.

TCRdb recomputed calls from the 5' RACE reads with MiXCR, one row per CDR3 protein. The table includes hundreds of thousands of distinct CDR3 sequences, roughly 20% detected once. As for this clonotype: The target antigen is unknown.

The sequence was collected from an adult woman who had mild COVID-19 (a few samples of this study predate the infection). Cell type and time point are not known. Source material: PBMCs or a T cell subset sorted from them (not recorded which). The gene calls are TRBV6-5 and TRBJ2-1; 11 bases fit TRBD2. The CDR3 DNA sequence: TGTGCCAGCAGTTACTCGAGGGTAGCGGGGGGGCATGAGCAGTTCTTC. Its protein product is CASSYSRVAGGHEQFF.